The T cell receptor (beta chain) described here comes from a study of beta chain features in type 1 diabetes. Only a few counts were recorded for this clone. Its antigen is not known. The germline V and J ends were trimmed by 5 bases and 5 bases, with 13 bases remaining between them. From germline, CDR1 is SGHTA and CDR2 FQGNSA. The CDR3 has 14 amino acids. Whole-study findings and limits: Shorter TCRB CDR3s, moderately but significantly so, marked every one of the four CD4+ subsets in Type 1 diabetes patients. Cells that show high TCR expression could be over-represented by cDNA sequencing.

Sorting that relied on CD45RO/CCR7/CD25/CD127/CD95/CD27 yielded CD4+ naive, central memory, regulatory and stem cell-like memory cells. Reverse transcribing all isolated RNA meant expressed TCRB transcripts were sequenced. The method was immunoSEQ multiplex PCR; TCRdb's version includes in-frame clones alone and lacks a portion of them. Seen here are about 150,000 clones, around a tenth observed once, and the top ten hold around 0.5%. The source material was central memory CD4+ T cells from blood. The clonotype comes from a young man with type 1 diabetes. The chain carries TRBV7-2 and TRBJ1-5; weak D call: TRBD1 (6 bases). CDR3 DNA sequence: TGTGCCAGCAGCGCACAGGGAGGGTATCAGCCCCAGCATTTT. It translates to CASSAQGGYQPQHF.